This T cell receptor (beta chain) was recovered during a study of T cell responses to AZD1222 COVID-19 vaccine. The study's findings and limits: There were vaccine-associated CD4 TCRs across spike, dominant at 160-218 and 743-854. Possibly, clonal diversity was underestimated; donors were largely white British and included more females.

In the case of this clone: The antigen is undetermined.

Some clones are missing from TCRdb's copy, which holds only in-frame ones; the method was immunoSEQ multiplex PCR. This sample has approximately 180,000 clones; around 88% occur once, and the top ten carry over 6%. The CDR3 runs to 16 residues. Per germline, CDR1 MNHEY and CDR2 SMNVEV (reference sequence). V was trimmed by 5 bases and J by 6 bases, leaving 17 bases between them. The input for sequencing was peripheral blood, taken on day 0 of AZD1222 vaccination. The rearrangement joins TRBV27 to TRBJ1-6; D uncertain. This clonotype was sampled from an adult in good health. The DNA of the CDR3 is TGTGCCAGCAGTAAGACCGCCCCCGGAGGTAATTCACCCCTCCACTTT. It encodes CASSKTAPGGNSPLHF.